The 22 T cell receptor beta chains reported below all come from one sample, sequenced in a study of sequential checkpoint blockade in melanoma. Sequenced by immunoSEQ multiplex PCR; TCRdb stores in-frame clones only, minus some. The table has more than 30,000 clones, roughly 90% seen once; the top ten hold roughly 20%. Stated treatment: randomized to nivolumab then ipilimumab (arm A) or the reverse (arm B). The sample here was CD8+ T cells sorted from blood (inferred from file names), taken from a patient given nivolumab and ipilimumab in sequence. The source of these receptors is a human donor with melanoma.

The rearrangement uses TRBV7-9 and TRBJ2-7; possible D gene TRBD1, 6 bases. Germline-derived CDR1 and CDR2 are SEHNR and FQNEAQ (reference sequence). The CDR3 runs 17 residues. The ends were cut back, 2 bases at V and 3 bases at J, with 20 bases in the middle. The CDR3 sequence is CASSLIPRGGDNYEQYF. In DNA, the CDR3 is TGTGCCAGCAGCTTAATTCCAAGAGGGGGAGATAACTACGAGCAGTACTTC.

The rearrangement links TRBV6-1 to TRBJ2-7, with no clear D. The CDR3 runs 14 residues. Trimming left V 2 bases short and J 7 bases short, with 15 bases between. CDR1 and CDR2 (germline): MNHNS, SASEGT. The CDR3 region is CASSERSYLAEQYF. The CDR3 DNA follows: TGTGCCAGCAGTGAACGGAGTTACCTGGCAGAGCAGTACTTC.

The chain links TRBV7-8 to TRBJ2-1, with 9 bases fitting TRBD2. Trimming cost V 5 bases and J 6 bases; bases outside gene matches: 8. CDR1 and CDR2 from the germline V gene are SGHVS and FQNEAQ. The CDR3 sequence is 15 residues long. This CDR3 reads CASSARKREVNEQFF. The DNA of the CDR3 is TGTGCCAGCAGCGCTCGAAAGCGGGAGGTCAATGAGCAGTTCTTC.

The chain is built from TRBV10-1 and TRBJ2-2, with a tentative D call TRBD2 (6 bases). The germline CDR1 and CDR2 sequences are WNHNN and SYGVQD (reference sequence). CDR3 size: 14 residues. V shed 4 bases and J shed 7 bases, with 13 bases lying between them. The CDR3 bases are TGCGCCAGCAGTGGGGTCATCGGGAGCGGGGAGCTGTTTTTT. This codes for CASSGVIGSGELFF.

The chain recombines TRBV7-9 with TRBJ2-7, with no clear D. CDR3 length: 14 residues. CDR1 is SEHNR, CDR2 FQNEAQ, per germline (reference sequence). The germline V and J ends were trimmed by 1 base and 3 bases, with 10 bases remaining between them. The CDR3 DNA reads TGTGCCAGCAGCTTAGGGCTAGTCAGCTACGAGCAGTACTTC. Translation gives CASSLGLVSYEQYF.

This clone qualifies as large. Other DNA sequences in this sample translate to the same CDR3. J is TRBJ1-2 and V is TRBV10-3; 7 nucleotides agree with TRBD1. V was pared by 2 bases and J by 4 bases, with 13 bases of the junction left unmatched. CDR1 is ENHRY, CDR2 SYGVKD, per germline. The CDR3 is made up of 17 amino acids. DNA of the CDR3: TGTGCCATCAGTGAGCCTGGACAGGCCCAAACCGGCTATGGCTACACCTTC. Translation: CAISEPGQAQTGYGYTF.

The rearrangement joins TRBV27 to TRBJ1-1; a weak D match, TRBD1 (6 bases). V was cut by 7 bases and J by 3 bases, with 12 bases left in between. CDR3 size: 13 residues. Germline-derived CDR1 and CDR2 are MNHEY and SMNVEV (reference sequence). CDR3 protein: CASTKTGYTEAFF. The CDR3 DNA reads as TGTGCCAGCACTAAAACAGGGTACACTGAAGCTTTCTTT.

V and J are TRBV18 and TRBJ2-7; D unclear. The CDR3 totals 11 residues. The germline gives CDR1 KGHSH, CDR2 LQKENI. V was trimmed by 2 bases and J by 5 bases, leaving 4 bases between them. In nucleotides, the CDR3 is TGTGCCAGCTCACCAGGGCACGAGCAGTACTTC. This sequence encodes CASSPGHEQYF.

This clone has a single count. The chain uses TRBV5-4 and TRBJ2-7; D is possibly TRBD1 (5 bases). The CDR3 contains 14 residues. Germline V gives CDR1 SGHNT, CDR2 YYREEE (reference sequence). V gave up 7 bases and J gave up 0 bases, with 14 bases separating them. The CDR3 DNA sequence: TGTGCCAGCGCGTGGGGCCCCAGCTCCTACGAGCAGTACTTC. As protein: CASAWGPSSYEQYF.

The genes are TRBV6-6 and TRBJ2-3; 8 bases map to TRBD2. Germline V lookup: CDR1 MNHNY, CDR2 SVGAGI (reference sequence). J was trimmed by 1 base and V by 8 bases; bases with no gene match: 8. The CDR3 runs to 15 residues. Written as DNA, the CDR3 is TGTGCCAGCCAACAACGGCGGGGGGGCACAGATACGCAGTATTTT. This sequence encodes CASQQRRGGTDTQYF.

The chain employs TRBV10-3 and TRBJ2-5; 9 bases match TRBD1. Germline values: CDR1 ENHRY, CDR2 SYGVKD. This CDR3 is built from 15 residues. J lost 4 bases, V lost 5 bases, and 8 bases had no gene match. CDR3 protein: CAISIRDRDGETQYF. The DNA of the CDR3 is TGTGCCATCAGTATACGGGACAGGGATGGAGAGACCCAGTACTTC.

J is TRBJ2-7 and V is TRBV21-1; the table names TRBD1, a call not compared with the DNA. TRBV21-1 is a recognized pseudogene. The CDR3 covers 14 residues. The CDR3 nucleotides are TGTGCCAGCCGACGAGTGACAGGGGGCTACGAGCAGTACTTC. It is translated as CASRRVTGGYEQYF.

J is TRBJ2-5 and V is TRBV27, with a weak D call TRBD1 (6 bases). The CDR3 length is 13 residues. With 2 bases removed from V and 9 bases from J, the gap between germline ends came to 13 bases. Germline CDR1 reads MNHEY; CDR2 reads SMNVEV (reference sequence). The CDR3 DNA follows: TGTGCCAGCAGTTTAGGGGGCTTCGGGGCCCAGTACTTC. Translated, it gives CASSLGGFGAQYF.

This clone came up once. This chain uses TRBV4-1 with TRBJ1-1; a weak D match, TRBD1 (5 bases). The germline V gene has CDR1 MGHRA and CDR2 YSYEKL. This CDR3 region has 14 residues. V gave up 11 bases and J gave up 4 bases, with 20 bases separating them. This CDR3 is CAAVRGGSITEAFF. For the CDR3, the DNA is TGCGCCGCCGTACGGGGGGGAAGTATCACTGAAGCTTTCTTT.

This clone was seen just once. This chain joins TRBV19 and TRBJ2-3; 7 bases align to TRBD2. V lost 3 bases and J lost 2; bases outside the gene matches: 5. Germline lookup yields CDR1 LNHDA and CDR2 SQIVND (reference sequence). This CDR3 spans 15 amino acids. The CDR3 bases are TGTGCCAGTAGTATCGGAGCGGGGTACACAGATACGCAGTATTTT. It specifies CASSIGAGYTDTQYF.

This sequence joins TRBV5-1 and TRBJ1-1; 12 nucleotides agree with TRBD1. CDR3 length: 17 residues. With V trimmed by 2 bases and J by 3 bases, 8 bases remained unmatched. CDR1 is SGHRS and CDR2 is YFSETQ in the germline V gene. CDR3 residues: CASSFAGTGGAYTEAFF. The DNA for the CDR3 is TGCGCCAGCAGCTTCGCCGGGACAGGGGGCGCGTACACTGAAGCTTTCTTT.

J is TRBJ2-5 and V is TRBV9; 7 nucleotides align to TRBD2. The length of the CDR3 is 16 residues. Losses at the gene ends were 3 bases for V and 3 bases for J; bases not matched to a gene: 11. Germline values: CDR1 SGDLS, CDR2 YYNGEE. In nucleotides, the CDR3 is TGTGCCAGCAGCGCCCGAGCCGGGGACTATAAAGAGACCCAGTACTTC. Translating it yields CASSARAGDYKETQYF.

This clone was found once. The J gene is TRBJ2-3, the V gene TRBV15; D may be TRBD2 (7 bases). Looked up from germline, CDR1 is LNHNV and CDR2 is YYDKDF (reference sequence). Trimming cost V 4 bases and J 4 bases, with 15 bases left between them. CDR3 length: 15 residues. The CDR3 spells CATSTYRGGADTQYF. The CDR3 DNA reads as TGTGCCACCAGCACCTACCGCGGGGGCGCAGATACGCAGTATTTT.

CDR3 loop: CASSSTGTEGWVGYTF. As DNA, the CDR3 is TGTGCCAGCAGTTCGACCGGGACAGAGGGCTGGGTTGGCTACACCTTC. The chain carries TRBV28 and TRBJ1-2, with 7 positions matching TRBD1. From germline, CDR1 is MDHEN and CDR2 SYDVKM. The CDR3 consists of 16 residues. V trimming: 4 bases; J trimming: 7 bases; junction bases outside the gene matches: 15.

The chain couples TRBV27 to TRBJ2-3; possibly TRBD1 for D (6 bases). The CDR3 is made up of 15 amino acids. V lost 7 bases, J lost 4 bases, and 18 bases lay in between. The germline V gene has CDR1 MNHEY and CDR2 SMNVEV (reference sequence). The CDR3 nucleotides are TGTGCCAGCAACAAACAGAGAGGGGGATCAGATACGCAGTATTTT. Translating it yields CASNKQRGGSDTQYF.

The count of this clone is one. V gene TRBV15 combines with J gene TRBJ2-3; the D gene is possibly TRBD1 (6 bases). Germline V CDR1 and CDR2: LNHNV, YYDKDF (reference sequence). CDR3 length: 16 amino acids. Trimming stripped 0 bases from V and 3 bases from J, with 13 bases between. CDR3: CATSRDQGPLTDTQYF. Here the CDR3 DNA reads TGTGCCACCAGCAGAGATCAGGGGCCCTTAACAGATACGCAGTATTTT.

This chain joins TRBV7-9 and TRBJ2-1; D gene uncertain. Germline CDR1 reads SEHNR; CDR2 reads FQNEAQ (reference sequence). This CDR3 is 15 amino acids long. V shed 0 bases and J shed 3 bases, with 9 bases lying between them. CDR3 nucleotide sequence: TGTGCCAGCAGCTTAGCGCGAGGAGTCTACAATGAGCAGTTCTTC. Translating it yields CASSLARGVYNEQFF. Looking up the rest from reference TRBV7-9 and TRBJ2-1 gives the full variable domain: DTGVSQNPRHKITKRGQNVTFRCDPISEHNRLYWYRQTLGQGPEFLTYFQNEAQLEKSRLLSDRFSAERPKGSFSTLEIQRTEQGDSAMYLCASSLARGVYNEQFFGPGTRLTVL.